Listed below are T cell receptor beta chains from one sample, sequenced in a study of shared clonotypes between healthy human individuals. Clones were sequenced by immunoSEQ multiplex PCR, and TCRdb holds only the in-frame ones, with some missing. The sample carries about 470,000 clones, around 79% recorded once. The sample taken for sequencing was PBMCs. The receptor set was obtained from a woman in her forties in good health. Some clones in this sample may be carry-over from other donors' samples. Both conserved end residues are part of each CDR3. The D gene is left open where the match is weak. Clone sizes are given selectively: once, few, many, or a class where the clone is expanded.

clone size,V gene,J gene,D gene,CDR3 length,CDR3 DNA,CDR3 protein
-,TRBV7-2,TRBJ2-1,TRBD2,15,TGTGCCAGCAGCTTAGAGGGGACTAGCGGTTTTGAGCAGTTCTTC,CASSLEGTSGFEQFF
-,TRBV9,TRBJ2-2,TRBD2,16,TGTGCCAGCAGCGTAGGGGCTGCGGGAGACACCGGGGAGCTGTTTTTT,CASSVGAAGDTGELFF
-,TRBV13,TRBJ2-1,TRBD2,15,TGTGCCAGCAGTTACAGGCGGGAGGTTCCCAATGAGCAGTTCTTC,CASSYRREVPNEQFF
-,TRBV28,TRBJ2-7,TRBD2,17,TGTGCCAGCAGTTCGAGGACTAGCGGGAGGATAAGCTACGAGCAGTACTTC,CASSSRTSGRISYEQYF
few,TRBV5-6,TRBJ2-5,TRBD1,17,TGTGCCAGCAGCTTATTCTTGGGGGGACAGGGCGAAGAGACCCAGTACTTC,CASSLFLGGQGEETQYF
-,TRBV2,TRBJ2-5,-,13,TGTGCCAGCAGTGAAATTACCGGGGAGACCCAGTACTTC,CASSEITGETQYF
-,TRBV21-1,TRBJ1-3,-,17,TGTGCCAGCAGCAAGGGGACCACTTACTTCGCTGGAAACACCATATATTTT,CASSKGTTYFAGNTIYF
few,TRBV7-6,TRBJ2-3,TRBD2,16,TGTGCCAGCAGCCTCCTCGGGGGGGCGCGAACAGATACGCAGTATTTT,CASSLLGGARTDTQYF
few,TRBV16,TRBJ1-2,-,15,TGTGCCAGCAGCCAATCATCAGAAGGCAGGGGTGGCTACACCTTC,CASSQSSEGRGGYTF
-,TRBV27,TRBJ2-7,-,10,TGTGCCAGCAGTTACCGCGAGCAGTACTTC,CASSYREQYF
-,TRBV4-3,TRBJ2-1,TRBD2,16,TGCGCCAGCAGCCAAGGGGAGCGGGAGGTTCCCAATGAGCAGTTCTTC,CASSQGEREVPNEQFF
-,TRBV6-4,TRBJ2-1,-,13,TGTGCCAGCAGTCTTACTAGCAACAATGAGCAGTTCTTC,CASSLTSNNEQFF
-,TRBV21-1,TRBJ2-7,-,14,TGTGCCAGCAGCAAAGGTGGGGAATTTAGCGAGCAGTACTTC,CASSKGGEFSEQYF
-,TRBV10-3,TRBJ1-6,-,12,TGTGCCATCAGTGAAGCGCCTTCACCCCTCCACTTT,CAISEAPSPLHF
-,TRBV5-1,TRBJ2-7,TRBD1,17,TGCGCCAGCAGCTTGGGGGGACAGGGGATTTTTTCCTACGAGCAGTACTTC,CASSLGGQGIFSYEQYF
-,TRBV5-1,TRBJ2-2,-,14,TGCGCCAGCCGACAGGAATCGAACACCGGGGAGCTGTTTTTT,CASRQESNTGELFF
-,TRBV7-2,TRBJ1-3,-,15,TGTGCCAGCAGCACCCAGGCGGGGCTGGGAAACACCATATATTTT,CASSTQAGLGNTIYF
-,TRBV6-6,TRBJ1-1,-,14,TGTGCCAGCAGTTATGGGGGGCAGGAGACTGAAGCTTTCTTT,CASSYGGQETEAFF
-,TRBV9,TRBJ2-7,TRBD1,15,TGTGCCAGCAGCGTAGCGACAGGGATTACGCTCGAGCAGTACTTC,CASSVATGITLEQYF